Listed below are T cell receptor beta chains from one sample, sequenced in a study of T cell responses to AZD1222 COVID-19 vaccine. Sequencing used immunoSEQ multiplex PCR; TCRdb keeps in-frame clones, though not all of them. The data hold 200,000 or so clones, with approximately 93% observed a single time. This specimen consisted of peripheral blood, obtained 28 days after the second AZD1222 dose. These TCRs come from an adult who received the AZD1222 COVID-19 vaccine. The CDR3 runs from the conserved cysteine through the conserved F or W. Fields, in order: J gene, clone size, D gene, V gene, CDR3 DNA, CDR3 protein. The D gene is left open where the match is weak. The size field is filled for only some rows; it gives once, few, many or a size class.

TRBJ1-4 . TRBD1 TRBV5-1 TGCGCCAGCAGCTTGGTGCAGGGGGCCCCTGAACGAACTAATGAAAAACTGTTTTTT CASSLVQGAPERTNEKLFF
TRBJ2-2 . . TRBV1 TGCACCAGCAGCCTTGGGCCCGGGACTAGATCCACCGGGGAGCTGTTTTTT CTSSLGPGTRSTGELFF
TRBJ2-7 . TRBD2 TRBV12-5 TGTGCTAGTGGTTGGTTTAGCGGGGGGGCCTTCGAGCAGTACTTC CASGWFSGGAFEQYF
TRBJ2-2 once . TRBV6-5 TGTGCCAGCAGGTACGGGACCACCGGGGAGCTGTTTTTT CASRYGTTGELFF
TRBJ1-4 . . TRBV28 TGTGCCAGCAGCCGCAACTTAGGACTGCAGAATGAAAAACTGTTTTTT CASSRNLGLQNEKLFF
TRBJ1-1 . TRBD1 TRBV19 TGTGCCAGTAGTAAAGGACAGGGCCGTACTGAAGCTTTCTTT CASSKGQGRTEAFF
TRBJ1-5 once . TRBV4-2 TGTGCCAGCAGCCAAGGAGGGGTGGGCAATCAGCCCCAGCATTTT CASSQGGVGNQPQHF
TRBJ2-5 . . TRBV23-1 TGCGCCAGCAGCCTTGCGACGTTAGCACAGGAGACCCAGTACTTC CASSLATLAQETQYF
TRBJ1-1 . . TRBV4-3 TGCGCCAGCAGCCAAGATTCAGGGGCGGACACTGAAGCTTTCTTT CASSQDSGADTEAFF
TRBJ1-2 . . TRBV18 TGTGCCAGCTCACCACGAGAGGGGGTTTTCTATGGCTACACCTTC CASSPREGVFYGYTF
TRBJ1-2 . TRBD1 TRBV2 TGTGCCAGACGGACAGGCACCAACTATGGCTACACCTTC CARRTGTNYGYTF
TRBJ1-1 . . TRBV9 TGTGCCAGCAGCGGAGGGGGGACTTCGAACACTGAAGCTTTCTTT CASSGGGTSNTEAFF
TRBJ1-3 . . TRBV12-3/TRBV12-4 TGTGCCAGCACTGCACTAAACACCATATATTTT CASTALNTIYF
TRBJ2-5 once . TRBV3-1/TRBV3-2 TGTGCCAGCAGCCAATTCCTGGGACAAGAGACCCAGTACTTC CASSQFLGQETQYF
TRBJ2-5 . . TRBV7-2 TGTGCCAGCAGCTTAGTTCCCGAAGAGACCCAGTACTTC CASSLVPEETQYF
TRBJ2-5 . TRBD2 TRBV5-1 TGCGCCAGCAGCTTGGGGAGCGGGGGACTCTTCCAAGAGACCCAGTACTTC CASSLGSGGLFQETQYF
TRBJ1-2 . . TRBV30 TGTGCCTGGAGTGGCGCCGGGGACTATGGCTACACCTTC CAWSGAGDYGYTF